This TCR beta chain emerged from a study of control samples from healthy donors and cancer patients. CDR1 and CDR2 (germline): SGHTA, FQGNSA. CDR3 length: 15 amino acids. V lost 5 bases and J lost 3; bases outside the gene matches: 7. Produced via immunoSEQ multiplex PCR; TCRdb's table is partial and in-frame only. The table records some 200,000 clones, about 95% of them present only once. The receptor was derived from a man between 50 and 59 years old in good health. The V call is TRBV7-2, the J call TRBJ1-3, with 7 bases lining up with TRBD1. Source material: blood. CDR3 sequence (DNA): TGTGCCAGCAGCCGCGAAGGGACAGTTGGAAACACCATATATTTT. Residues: CASSREGTVGNTIYF.